This T cell receptor beta chain was obtained from a study of T cell responses to AZD1222 COVID-19 vaccine. About the study: Pooling was applied to second doses at about 4 or about 12 weeks.

Notes on the study in general: No repertoire was sampled before or during the peak T cell response, only after it. Spike-specific TCRs gained breadth and depth after people received two AZD1222 doses. The study found vaccine-associated CD4 TCRs spanning spike, dominant at 160-218 and 743-854.

With respect to this clone: Its specificity is not known.

Germline V lookup: CDR1 SGHAT, CDR2 FQNNGV. Trimming removed 6 bases from V and 9 bases from J, with 12 bases in between. The CDR3 covers 12 residues. Here immunoSEQ multiplex PCR was the method, and the copy in TCRdb shows in-frame clones only, minus some. Found here are approximately 130,000 clones, 93% of them singletons; the top ten hold roughly 0.91%. This clonotype originated in an adult in good health. The rearrangement uses TRBV11-2 and TRBJ2-1; weak D call: TRBD1 (5 bases). The sequencing used peripheral blood, collected on day 0 of AZD1222 vaccination. As DNA, the CDR3 is TGTGCCAGCAGACCCCAGGGAAGTGAGCAGTTCTTC. As protein: CASRPQGSEQFF. The full variable domain, in which reference TRBV11-2 and TRBJ2-1 provide the parts outside the CDR3, is EAGVAQSPRYKIIEKRQSVAFWCNPISGHATLYWYQQILGQGPKLLIQFQNNGVVDDSQLPKDRFSAERLKGVDSTLKIQPAKLEDSAVYLCASRPQGSEQFFGPGTRLTVL.